This T cell receptor beta chain was sequenced in a study of blood T cell repertoires in COVID-19. Study as a whole: Material from acute and convalescent COVID-19 was sourced from the United States, Italy and Spain.

V was pared by 5 bases and J by 5 bases, with 14 bases of the junction left unmatched. This CDR3 is 16 amino acids long. Germline CDR1 and CDR2: MGHRA and YSYEKL. Per the authors' pipeline: Reference gene primer amplification gave nucleated cell count estimates. TCRdb's copy holds only in-frame clones and misses some; the assay was immunoSEQ multiplex PCR. V, J and clone size reflect that table, while D and trimming were determined from the DNA. The table includes roughly 57,000 clones, 80% to 90% detected once. The TCR was taken from a man aged 55 to 69 with active or convalescent COVID-19. Sequenced material: peripheral blood. The chain is built from TRBV4-1 and TRBJ2-7, with 8 bases lining up with TRBD2. The CDR3 here is CASSRASGFPVHEQYF. In DNA form, the CDR3 reads TGCGCCAGCAGCAGGGCTAGCGGGTTCCCAGTCCACGAGCAGTACTTC.